Listed below are T cell receptor beta chains from one sample, sequenced in a study of graft-versus-host responses after intestinal transplantation. The data were produced by immunoSEQ multiplex PCR, yet TCRdb's version contains in-frame clones alone and is incomplete. The data hold more than 9,500 clones, with roughly 30% observed a single time. The starting material was alloreactive CD8+ T cells from a mixed lymphocyte reaction culture, obtained before intestinal transplant. Receptor source: a human patient who received an intestinal transplant. Each CDR3 is given with its conserved first and last residue. The D gene is left open where the match is weak. Rows may omit the clone size; those that give it use once, few, many or a size class.

v_call: TRBV7-2
clone_size: few
cdr3_length: 11
j_call: TRBJ2-7
d_call: NA
cdr3_aa: CASSLTYEQYF
cdr3_nt: TGTGCCAGCAGCTTAACGTACGAGCAGTACTTC

v_call: TRBV9
clone_size: NA
cdr3_length: 14
j_call: TRBJ1-6
d_call: TRBD1
cdr3_aa: CASRLGTGGSPLHF
cdr3_nt: TGTGCCAGCAGGCTGGGGACAGGGGGTTCACCCCTCCACTTT

v_call: TRBV4-1
clone_size: few
cdr3_length: 15
j_call: TRBJ2-1
d_call: TRBD2
cdr3_aa: CASSWTSGTYNEQFF
cdr3_nt: TGCGCCAGCAGTTGGACTAGCGGGACGTACAATGAGCAGTTCTTC

v_call: TRBV21-1
clone_size: NA
cdr3_length: 21
j_call: TRBJ2-7
d_call: NA
cdr3_aa: CASSKKDRDELAGRCAYEQYF
cdr3_nt: TGTGCCAGCAGCAAAAAAGACAGGGACGAACTAGCGGGGAGGTGCGCCTACGAGCAGTACTTC

v_call: TRBV5-1
clone_size: few
cdr3_length: 19
j_call: TRBJ2-2
d_call: TRBD2
cdr3_aa: CASSLASTGGLLNTGELFF
cdr3_nt: TGCGCCAGCAGCTTGGCCTCGACGGGAGGGCTGTTAAACACCGGGGAGCTGTTTTTT

v_call: TRBV6-1
clone_size: NA
cdr3_length: 16
j_call: TRBJ2-5
d_call: TRBD2
cdr3_aa: CASSEGLAGARETQYF
cdr3_nt: TGTGCCAGCAGTGAGGGACTAGCGGGAGCGCGGGAGACCCAGTACTTC

v_call: TRBV5-8
clone_size: NA
cdr3_length: 13
j_call: TRBJ1-1
d_call: NA
cdr3_aa: CASSLRGSTEAFF
cdr3_nt: TGTGCCAGCAGCTTAAGGGGGAGTACTGAAGCTTTCTTT

v_call: TRBV7-8
clone_size: once
cdr3_length: 16
j_call: TRBJ2-5
d_call: NA
cdr3_aa: CASSQRRTIFQGTQYF
cdr3_nt: TGTGCCAGCAGCCAACGACGTACGATTTTTCAAGGGACCCAGTACTTC

v_call: TRBV7-9
clone_size: medium-sized
cdr3_length: 13
j_call: TRBJ2-1
d_call: NA
cdr3_aa: CASSFGQYNEQFF
cdr3_nt: TGTGCCAGCAGCTTTGGACAGTACAATGAGCAGTTCTTC

v_call: TRBV29-1
clone_size: few
cdr3_length: 11
j_call: TRBJ1-2
d_call: NA
cdr3_aa: CSAQGSYGYTF
cdr3_nt: TGCAGCGCCCAAGGGAGCTATGGCTACACCTTC

v_call: TRBV2
clone_size: few
cdr3_length: 15
j_call: TRBJ1-1
d_call: TRBD1
cdr3_aa: CASRPGQSPNTEAFF
cdr3_nt: TGTGCCAGCAGGCCGGGACAGTCCCCGAACACTGAAGCTTTCTTT

v_call: TRBV27
clone_size: NA
cdr3_length: 14
j_call: TRBJ1-5
d_call: NA
cdr3_aa: CASTPAGFNQPQHF
cdr3_nt: TGTGCCAGCACCCCGGCGGGGTTCAATCAGCCCCAGCATTTT

v_call: TRBV29-1
clone_size: NA
cdr3_length: 15
j_call: TRBJ2-6
d_call: NA
cdr3_aa: CSVVAVLPGANVLTF
cdr3_nt: TGCAGCGTGGTAGCGGTTCTCCCTGGGGCCAACGTCCTGACTTTC

v_call: TRBV5-8
clone_size: medium-sized
cdr3_length: 14
j_call: TRBJ2-1
d_call: TRBD2
cdr3_aa: CASGVAGGYNEQFF
cdr3_nt: TGTGCCAGCGGAGTAGCGGGAGGGTACAATGAGCAGTTCTTC

v_call: TRBV4-3
clone_size: few
cdr3_length: 15
j_call: TRBJ1-2
d_call: NA
cdr3_aa: CASSQVPGGSDGYTF
cdr3_nt: TGCGCCAGCAGCCAAGTGCCAGGAGGTTCGGATGGCTACACCTTC

v_call: TRBV15
clone_size: NA
cdr3_length: 14
j_call: TRBJ2-7
d_call: NA
cdr3_aa: CATSISSGTYEQYF
cdr3_nt: TGTGCCACCAGCATCTCTTCCGGAACCTACGAGCAGTACTTC

v_call: TRBV28
clone_size: NA
cdr3_length: 12
j_call: TRBJ1-6
d_call: NA
cdr3_aa: CASSPGQPPLHF
cdr3_nt: TGTGCCAGCAGCCCCGGACAGCCGCCCCTCCACTTT

v_call: TRBV11-2
clone_size: NA
cdr3_length: 13
j_call: TRBJ2-5
d_call: NA
cdr3_aa: CASTQWDQETQYF
cdr3_nt: TGTGCCAGCACGCAGTGGGACCAAGAGACCCAGTACTTC

v_call: TRBV28
clone_size: few
cdr3_length: 15
j_call: TRBJ2-5
d_call: TRBD2
cdr3_aa: CASSLRSGAGETQYF
cdr3_nt: TGTGCCAGCAGTCTTCGCAGCGGGGCAGGAGAGACCCAGTACTTC

v_call: TRBV19
clone_size: NA
cdr3_length: 13
j_call: TRBJ2-3
d_call: NA
cdr3_aa: CASSMFGEDTQYF
cdr3_nt: TGTGCCAGTAGTATGTTTGGGGAGGATACGCAGTATTTT

v_call: TRBV11-2
clone_size: NA
cdr3_length: 16
j_call: TRBJ2-1
d_call: TRBD2
cdr3_aa: CASSFLGGLAGAEQFF
cdr3_nt: TGTGCCAGCAGCTTTCTCGGTGGGCTAGCGGGAGCTGAGCAGTTCTTC

v_call: TRBV4-1
clone_size: few
cdr3_length: 15
j_call: TRBJ2-7
d_call: NA
cdr3_aa: CASSQGPQSPYEQYF
cdr3_nt: TGTGCCAGCAGCCAAGGTCCGCAATCTCCCTACGAGCAGTACTTC

v_call: TRBV2
clone_size: NA
cdr3_length: 10
j_call: TRBJ1-2
d_call: NA
cdr3_aa: CASSEMRYTF
cdr3_nt: TGTGCCAGCAGTGAAATGCGCTACACCTTC

v_call: TRBV18
clone_size: few
cdr3_length: 17
j_call: TRBJ2-5
d_call: TRBD2
cdr3_aa: CASSEAPGLAAQETQYF
cdr3_nt: TGTGCCAGCTCAGAAGCCCCGGGACTAGCGGCACAAGAGACCCAGTACTTC

v_call: TRBV9
clone_size: NA
cdr3_length: 18
j_call: TRBJ2-3
d_call: NA
cdr3_aa: CASSVALEGGRRTDTQYF
cdr3_nt: TGTGCCAGCAGCGTAGCTCTCGAAGGAGGAAGGAGAACAGATACGCAGTATTTT

v_call: TRBV7-8
clone_size: NA
cdr3_length: 15
j_call: TRBJ2-1
d_call: NA
cdr3_aa: CASSLMSPPYNEQFF
cdr3_nt: TGTGCCAGCAGCTTGATGAGCCCCCCTTACAATGAGCAGTTCTTC

v_call: TRBV7-6
clone_size: NA
cdr3_length: 16
j_call: TRBJ1-1
d_call: TRBD1
cdr3_aa: CASSLRDRGMNTEAFF
cdr3_nt: TGTGCCAGCAGCCTCCGGGACAGGGGAATGAACACTGAAGCTTTCTTT

v_call: TRBV28
clone_size: NA
cdr3_length: 14
j_call: TRBJ2-7
d_call: NA
cdr3_aa: CASSIDRMDGEQYF
cdr3_nt: TGTGCCAGCAGTATCGACAGGATGGACGGCGAGCAGTACTTC

v_call: TRBV5-1
clone_size: medium-sized
cdr3_length: 13
j_call: TRBJ2-1
d_call: NA
cdr3_aa: CASGPDPYNEQFF
cdr3_nt: TGCGCCAGCGGCCCTGACCCCTACAATGAGCAGTTCTTC

v_call: TRBV12-2
clone_size: NA
cdr3_length: 18
j_call: TRBJ1-1
d_call: NA
cdr3_aa: CASRLARFFVQTSTEAFF
cdr3_nt: TGTGCAAGTCGCTTAGCGCGTTTTTTCGTGCAGACGAGCACTGAAGCTTTCTTT

v_call: TRBV30
clone_size: NA
cdr3_length: 14
j_call: TRBJ1-1
d_call: NA
cdr3_aa: CAWTQGPSNTEAFF
cdr3_nt: TGTGCCTGGACCCAGGGCCCCTCGAACACTGAAGCTTTCTTT

v_call: TRBV9
clone_size: medium-sized
cdr3_length: 16
j_call: TRBJ2-2
d_call: TRBD1
cdr3_aa: CASSAPGQGYTGELFF
cdr3_nt: TGTGCCAGCAGCGCTCCGGGACAGGGGTACACCGGGGAGCTGTTTTTT

v_call: TRBV4-1
clone_size: NA
cdr3_length: 14
j_call: TRBJ1-4
d_call: NA
cdr3_aa: CASSQRGGGEKLFF
cdr3_nt: TGCGCCAGCAGCCAACGTGGGGGCGGGGAAAAACTGTTTTTT

v_call: TRBV5-8
clone_size: NA
cdr3_length: 14
j_call: TRBJ1-2
d_call: TRBD1
cdr3_aa: CASSFRGLNYGYTF
cdr3_nt: TGTGCCAGCAGCTTTAGGGGGCTAAACTATGGCTACACCTTC

v_call: TRBV30
clone_size: few
cdr3_length: 15
j_call: TRBJ2-3
d_call: TRBD1
cdr3_aa: CAYTTGTGGADTQYF
cdr3_nt: TGTGCCTACACCACCGGGACAGGGGGCGCAGATACGCAGTATTTT

v_call: TRBV7-9
clone_size: NA
cdr3_length: 15
j_call: TRBJ2-1
d_call: TRBD2
cdr3_aa: CASSSSGILYNEQFF
cdr3_nt: TGTGCCAGCAGCTCTAGCGGTATCCTTTACAATGAGCAGTTCTTC

v_call: TRBV27
clone_size: NA
cdr3_length: 19
j_call: TRBJ2-3
d_call: TRBD2
cdr3_aa: CASSLFIGGGNQSTDTQYF
cdr3_nt: TGTGCCAGCAGTTTATTTATCGGGGGGGGGAACCAAAGCACAGATACGCAGTATTTT

v_call: TRBV5-5
clone_size: NA
cdr3_length: 16
j_call: TRBJ1-1
d_call: NA
cdr3_aa: CASSSSIQGILTEAFF
cdr3_nt: TGTGCCAGCAGCTCGTCAATACAGGGTATCCTCACTGAAGCTTTCTTT